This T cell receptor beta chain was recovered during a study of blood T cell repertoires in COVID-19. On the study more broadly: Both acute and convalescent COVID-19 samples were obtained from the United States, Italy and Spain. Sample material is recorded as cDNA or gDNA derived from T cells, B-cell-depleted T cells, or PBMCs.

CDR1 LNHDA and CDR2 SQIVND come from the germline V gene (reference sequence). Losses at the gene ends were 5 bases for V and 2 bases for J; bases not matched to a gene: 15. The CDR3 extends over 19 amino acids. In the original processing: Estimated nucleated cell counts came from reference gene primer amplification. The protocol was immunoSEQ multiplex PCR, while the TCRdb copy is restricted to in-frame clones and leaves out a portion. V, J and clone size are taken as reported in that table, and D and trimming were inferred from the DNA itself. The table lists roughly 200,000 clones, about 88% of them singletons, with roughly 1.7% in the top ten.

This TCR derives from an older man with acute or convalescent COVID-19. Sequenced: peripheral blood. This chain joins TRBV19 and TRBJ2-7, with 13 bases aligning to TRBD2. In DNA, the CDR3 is TGTGCCAGTAGTTCACGACCGGGACTAGCGGGAATTGCCCCCTACGAGCAGTACTTC. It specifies CASSSRPGLAGIAPYEQYF.